A single sample gave rise to the 27 T cell receptor beta chains below, sequenced in a study of shared clonotypes between healthy human individuals (dated by TCRdb to 2018 to 2020). CD8 naive samples consisted of CD45RO-negative cells that were positively selected for CCR7, yielding a CD45RA+CCR7+ population without TemRA cells. The library was made by the immunoSEQ multiplex PCR assay. What TCRdb holds here is the immuneACCESS table cut down to in-frame rearrangements. Part of the clones is not present; checked against another copy, under half of the missing clones reflect an unresolved V gene, and the others are unexplained. This sample has 2 million or so clones in its table, and approximately 95% of those were observed once. About 1.1% of the sample is held by the ten biggest clonotypes. The sample taken for sequencing was naive CD8+ T cells sorted from blood. The cell subset or site label here, explained by the study, means: CD45RA+CCR7+. These receptors all come from a man aged 18 to 30 in good health.

This clone was observed a single time. The chain carries TRBV5-4 and TRBJ2-5; tentatively, D is TRBD2 (5 bases). V was shortened by 4 bases and J by 3 bases, with 7 bases between the two germline ends. The CDR3 is 12 residues long. Germline V gene lookup returns CDR1 SGHNT and CDR2 YYREEE (reference sequence). This CDR3 is CASSPREETQYF. In nucleotides, the CDR3 is TGTGCCAGCAGCCCGAGGGAAGAGACCCAGTACTTC.

The chain recombines TRBV27 with TRBJ2-3; 9 positions match TRBD2. The CDR3 consists of 16 residues. After removal of 2 bases from V and 2 bases from J, the junction contained 5 bases not matched to a gene. CDR1 and CDR2 from the germline V gene are MNHEY and SMNVEV (reference sequence). The CDR3 DNA follows: TGTGCCAGCAGTTTAGGAGCGGGAGGCCTCACAGATACGCAGTATTTT. Residues: CASSLGAGGLTDTQYF.

The rearrangement uses TRBV10-3 and TRBJ2-7, with 7 bases matching TRBD2. J was trimmed by 3 bases and V by 3 bases; bases with no gene match: 8. CDR3 length: 15 amino acids. Germline CDR1 ENHRY, CDR2 SYGVKD. CDR3 bases: TGTGCCATCAGTGACCCCGCTAGCGGCCACTACGAGCAGTACTTC. Residues: CAISDPASGHYEQYF.

This sequence joins TRBV13 and TRBJ2-1; the D is unclear. V was clipped by 2 bases and J by 0 bases, with 8 bases between them. The CDR3 consists of 15 residues. Germline CDR1 PRHDT, CDR2 FYEKMQ (reference sequence). For the CDR3, the DNA is TGTGCCAGCAGCTTAAGAGGCGACTCCTACAATGAGCAGTTCTTC. Protein product: CASSLRGDSYNEQFF.

This chain connects TRBV6-5 to TRBJ2-2; 7 bases are a match to TRBD1. V trimming: 2 bases; J trimming: 7 bases; junction bases outside the gene matches: 7. CDR1 is MNHEY, CDR2 SVGAGI, per germline. The CDR3 has 15 residues. CDR3 in amino acids: CASSYAQGVDGELFF. The CDR3 DNA reads as TGTGCCAGCAGTTACGCGCAGGGGGTCGACGGGGAGCTGTTTTTT.

The V gene is TRBV4-1, the J gene TRBJ1-6; tentatively, D is TRBD1 (5 bases). This CDR3 is 17 amino acids long. Germline assignment: CDR1 MGHRA and CDR2 YSYEKL. Trimming took off 0 bases at V and 5 bases at J, with 14 bases between the two ends. CDR3 sequence (DNA): TGCGCCAGCAGCCAAGACCTCGGGACGGTGAATAATTCACCCCTCCACTTT. Translating gives CASSQDLGTVNNSPLHF.

The gene calls are TRBV19 and TRBJ2-1, with TRBD1 matching over 8 bases. Germline loops: CDR1 LNHDA, CDR2 SQIVND (reference sequence). Trimming removed 5 bases from V and 8 bases from J; junction bases left unmatched: 5. The CDR3 is 13 amino acids. The CDR3 reads CASSFGQGYEQFF. CDR3 coding DNA: TGTGCCAGTAGTTTCGGACAGGGCTATGAGCAGTTCTTC.

The gene calls are TRBV29-1 and TRBJ2-7; the D is unclear. V shed 7 bases and J shed 1 base, with 14 bases lying between them. Looked up from germline, CDR1 is SQVTM and CDR2 is ANQGSEA. There are 13 residues in the CDR3. In DNA form, the CDR3 reads TGCAGCGCCTCCTTAGGCACTTCCTACGAGCAGTACTTC. Its translation is CSASLGTSYEQYF.

The V gene is TRBV27, the J gene TRBJ1-1, with D tentatively TRBD1 (5 bases). Looked up from germline, CDR1 is MNHEY and CDR2 is SMNVEV (reference sequence). V lost 3 bases and J 7 bases, leaving 9 bases between the germline ends. This CDR3 is built from 12 residues. CDR3 amino acids: CASSFPGDEAFF. The DNA of the CDR3 is TGTGCCAGCAGTTTTCCGGGGGATGAAGCTTTCTTT.

This chain connects TRBV10-1 to TRBJ2-5; 12 bases agree with TRBD2. CDR1 is WNHNN, CDR2 SYGVQD, per germline (reference sequence). This CDR3 comprises 17 residues. V shed 3 bases and J 4 bases; nucleotides not matched to a gene: 9. CDR3 bases: TGCGCCAGCAGTGAATCTAGCGGGGGGGCCTTCGGAGAGACCCAGTACTTC. Its protein product is CASSESSGGAFGETQYF.

The gene calls are TRBV2 and TRBJ1-1; 9 bases align to TRBD1. The CDR3 spans 17 residues. The ends lost 5 bases at V and 0 bases at J; junction bases unmatched: 10. Germline values: CDR1 SNHLY, CDR2 FYNNEI. CDR3 residues: CASSPGRWTGVNTEAFF. The CDR3 region has the DNA TGTGCCAGCAGTCCGGGGAGGTGGACAGGGGTGAACACTGAAGCTTTCTTT. Full variable domain (remainder filled in from reference TRBV2 and TRBJ1-1): EPEVTQTPSHQVTQMGQEVILRCVPISNHLYFYWYRQILGQKVEFLVSFYNNEISEKSEIFDDQFSVERPDGSNFTLKIRSTKLEDSAMYFCASSPGRWTGVNTEAFFGQGTRLTVV.

V is TRBV10-2 and J is TRBJ2-1; 11 nucleotides agree with TRBD2. The CDR3 extends over 16 amino acids. Germline assignment: CDR1 WSHSY and CDR2 SAAADI. V lost 2 bases and J lost 10; bases outside the gene matches: 10. Here the CDR3 DNA reads TGCGCCAGCAGTGAGGGACTAGCGGGCTTTTTCGGAGAGCAGTTCTTC. It encodes CASSEGLAGFFGEQFF.

The V call is TRBV6-6, the J call TRBJ2-3; 7 positions match TRBD1. V shed 4 bases, J shed 7 bases, and the junction held 8 bases outside the gene matches. The CDR3 has 14 residues. CDR1 and CDR2 (germline): MNHNY, SVGAGI (reference sequence). The CDR3 protein is CASSFDREGNTQYF. CDR3 coding DNA: TGTGCCAGCAGTTTCGACAGGGAAGGGAATACGCAGTATTTT.

The CDR3 loop is CAWSALTGDTQYF. CDR3 nucleotide sequence: TGTGCCTGGAGTGCCCTGACAGGTGATACGCAGTATTTT. The V call is TRBV30, the J call TRBJ2-3; possible D gene TRBD1, 6 bases. CDR1 is GTSNPN, CDR2 SVGIG, per germline (reference sequence). The CDR3 runs to 13 residues. Trimming cost V 1 base and J 6 bases, with 11 bases left between them.

The chain has TRBV6-5 and TRBJ2-2; TRBD1 is a possible D gene (5 bases). This CDR3 is 14 amino acids long. CDR1 is MNHEY, CDR2 SVGAGI, per germline. Trimming removed 2 bases from V and 6 bases from J, with 10 bases in between. CDR3 sequence: CASSYTGISGELFF. CDR3 coding DNA: TGTGCCAGCAGTTACACAGGAATATCCGGGGAGCTGTTTTTT.

Regarding this clone: This same CDR3 is encoded by further DNA sequences in the sample. This chain links TRBV7-2 with TRBJ2-7; 7 bases match TRBD1. J lost 4 bases, V lost 5 bases, and 2 bases had no gene match. There are 12 residues in the CDR3. The germline V gene has CDR1 SGHTA and CDR2 FQGNSA. The CDR3 DNA sequence: TGTGCCAGCAGCCCAGGGGGTTACGAGCAGTACTTC. Translated, it gives CASSPGGYEQYF.

This clone was observed a single time. The gene calls are TRBV7-8 and TRBJ2-1, with D possibly matching TRBD2 (6 bases). The germline V gene has CDR1 SGHVS and CDR2 FQNEAQ. The V and J ends lost 6 bases and 4 bases respectively, with 19 bases between them. The CDR3 totals 16 residues. In nucleotides, the CDR3 is TGTGCCAGCAGGGACCGGGGAGGTCTTTCTTACAATGAGCAGTTCTTC. Translating it yields CASRDRGGLSYNEQFF.

The V call is TRBV29-1, the J call TRBJ2-2; D not certain. Germline V gene sequence: CDR1 SQVTM, CDR2 ANQGSEA. CDR3 size: 11 residues. Trimming took off 1 base at V and 7 bases at J, with 4 bases between the two ends. Here the CDR3 reads CSVEVFGELFF. The CDR3 DNA reads as TGCAGCGTTGAAGTCTTCGGGGAGCTGTTTTTT.

The CDR3 DNA follows: TGTGCCAGCAGAGTGGGACAGGGGGCATGGTATGAGCAGTTCTTC. Residues: CASRVGQGAWYEQFF. The gene calls are TRBV5-6 and TRBJ2-1, with 12 positions matching TRBD1. V gave up 5 bases and J gave up 8 bases; unmatched junction bases: 8. The CDR3 consists of 15 residues. Germline CDR1 reads SGHDT; CDR2 reads YYEEEE.

This CDR3 reads CASSSASVAYEQYF. CDR3 sequence (DNA): TGCGCCAGCAGCTCCGCGTCAGTAGCCTACGAGCAGTACTTC. V is TRBV5-1 and J is TRBJ2-7; D is unclear. V was pared by 3 bases and J by 2 bases, with 12 bases between. The CDR3 consists of 14 residues. Germline CDR1 reads SGHRS; CDR2 reads YFSETQ.

Comments on this clone: Other DNA sequences in the sample encode the same CDR3. This sequence joins TRBV6-6 and TRBJ2-7; 9 bases match TRBD1. The V and J ends lost 2 bases and 4 bases, in that order; junction bases with no gene match: 3. Germline assignment: CDR1 MNHNY and CDR2 SVGAGI (reference sequence). This CDR3 is 14 amino acids long. The chain's CDR3 is CASSYSGTGYEQYF. CDR3 in DNA: TGTGCCAGCAGTTACAGCGGGACAGGGTACGAGCAGTACTTC.

The V call is TRBV9, the J call TRBJ1-2; TRBD1 is a possible D gene (5 bases). The V gene lost 4 bases and the J gene lost 0 bases, with 16 bases spanning the gap. This CDR3 has 16 amino acids. Germline-derived CDR1 and CDR2 are SGDLS and YYNGEE. CDR3 sequence (DNA): TGTGCCAGCAGCTTGGGACGGCCTGATCCTAACTATGGCTACACCTTC. Amino acid sequence: CASSLGRPDPNYGYTF.

The chain links TRBV11-2 to TRBJ2-5; D might be TRBD2 (6 bases). V was shortened by 6 bases and J by 3 bases, with 11 bases between the two germline ends. CDR1 is SGHAT, CDR2 FQNNGV, per germline. The CDR3 runs 13 residues. CDR3 coding DNA: TGTGCCAGCAGAAATGGCGGGGAAGAGACCCAGTACTTC. As protein: CASRNGGEETQYF.

The chain joins TRBV5-5 to TRBJ1-2, with 7 bases matching TRBD1. The CDR3 is 13 amino acids. In germline, CDR1 is SGHKS, CDR2 YYEKEE (reference sequence). The ends lost 0 bases at V and 14 bases at J; junction bases unmatched: 10. The CDR3 nucleotides read TGTGCCAGCAGCTTGGCCTTGGGACAGAATTATACCTTC. Residues: CASSLALGQNYTF.

The chain links TRBV29-1 to TRBJ2-5; D call uncertain. The CDR3 spans 12 residues. Germline CDR1 is SQVTM and CDR2 is ANQGSEA. Trimming took 2 bases from V and 3 from J, leaving 7 bases between them. Written as DNA, the CDR3 is TGCAGCGTTGAAAAGGTGGAAGAGACCCAGTACTTC. Its protein is CSVEKVEETQYF.

The chain uses TRBV5-6 and TRBJ1-1, with 10 positions matching TRBD1. Per germline, CDR1 SGHDT and CDR2 YYEEEE. J lost 5 bases, V lost 0 bases, and 10 bases had no gene match. The CDR3 loop spans 17 amino acids. The chain's CDR3 is CASSLGNEDRGRTEAFF. In nucleotides, the CDR3 is TGTGCCAGCAGCTTGGGAAATGAGGACAGGGGGAGAACTGAAGCTTTCTTT.

CDR3 sequence reads: CASSQLGGSSTDTQYF. The CDR3 DNA is TGCGCCAGCAGCCAATTGGGGGGGTCGAGCACAGATACGCAGTATTTT. This sequence joins TRBV4-1 and TRBJ2-3; 7 nucleotides agree with TRBD2. The germline V gene encodes CDR1 MGHRA and CDR2 YSYEKL. The V and J ends lost 2 bases and 0 bases, in that order; junction bases with no gene match: 5. This CDR3 has 16 residues.